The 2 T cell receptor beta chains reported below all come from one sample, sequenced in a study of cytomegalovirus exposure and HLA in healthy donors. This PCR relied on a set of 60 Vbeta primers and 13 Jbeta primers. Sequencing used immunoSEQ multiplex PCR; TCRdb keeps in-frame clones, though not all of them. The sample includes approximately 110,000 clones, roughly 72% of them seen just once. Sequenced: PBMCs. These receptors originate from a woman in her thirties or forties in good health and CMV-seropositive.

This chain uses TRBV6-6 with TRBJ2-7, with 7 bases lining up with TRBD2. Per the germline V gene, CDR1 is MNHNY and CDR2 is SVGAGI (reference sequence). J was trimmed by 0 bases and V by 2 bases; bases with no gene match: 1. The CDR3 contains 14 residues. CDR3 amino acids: CASSYGTNSYEQYF. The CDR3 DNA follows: TGTGCCAGCAGTTACGGGACTAACTCCTACGAGCAGTACTTC.

The CDR3 DNA follows: TGTGCCTGGAGACAGGGGGGACAGCCCCAGCATTTT. It specifies CAWRQGGQPQHF. The gene calls are TRBV30 and TRBJ1-5; TRBD1 matches at 8 bases. J gave up 7 bases and V 3 bases, and 2 bases lay outside the gene matches. CDR1 and CDR2 from the germline V gene are GTSNPN and SVGIG (reference sequence). The CDR3 loop spans 12 amino acids.